One and the same sample provided the 28 T cell receptor beta chains below, sequenced in a study of cytomegalovirus exposure and HLA in healthy donors. Amplification used 60 Vbeta primers and 13 Jbeta primers. Using immunoSEQ multiplex PCR, the repertoire was profiled, and TCRdb retains in-frame clones only, with some absent. The data show 170,000 or so clones, more than 60% seen once. Sequenced material: PBMCs. The receptors originated from an older woman in good health and CMV-seropositive.

This clone showed up just a few times. V gene TRBV7-9 combines with J gene TRBJ2-5; tentative D call: TRBD1 (5 bases). The DNA end favors TRBJ2-7, so the J call may be wrong. CDR3 length: 14 amino acids. The germline CDR1 and CDR2 sequences are SEHNR and FQNEAQ (reference sequence). As DNA, the CDR3 is TGTGCCAGCAGCCCCCGCTCAGGGTCCTACGAGCAGTACTTC. Amino acid sequence: CASSPRSGSYEQYF.

V usage is TRBV6-5 and J usage is TRBJ2-3; 8 bases are a match to TRBD2. The CDR3 extends over 15 amino acids. With V trimmed by 0 bases and J by 6 bases, 5 bases remained unmatched. The germline V gene encodes CDR1 MNHEY and CDR2 SVGAGI. CDR3 sequence (DNA): TGTGCCAGCAGTTACTCCTGGACTAGCCGGGATACGCAGTATTTT. Amino acids: CASSYSWTSRDTQYF.

V and J are TRBV6-1 and TRBJ2-5; D may be TRBD2 (5 bases). Trimming cost V 1 base and J 7 bases, with 13 bases left between them. The CDR3 is made up of 14 amino acids. The germline V gene has CDR1 MNHNS and CDR2 SASEGT. This CDR3 reads CASSEVVPRGTQYF. The CDR3 DNA follows: TGTGCCAGCAGTGAAGTGGTGCCCCGGGGGACCCAGTACTTC.

This clone is a singleton in its sample. The rearrangement joins TRBV5-1 to TRBJ2-3, with a possible D match to TRBD2 (7 bases). This CDR3 is 15 amino acids long. Germline loops: CDR1 SGHRS, CDR2 YFSETQ. Deletions cut 3 bases from V and 4 bases from J, with 15 bases between. The CDR3 DNA sequence: TGCGCCAGCAGCTGGCGGGGGCAGGAGTCAGATACGCAGTATTTT. It translates to CASSWRGQESDTQYF.

Regarding this clone: An end of the junction differs from the germline gene, which may be a read error. The chain is built from TRBV2 and TRBJ2-6; perhaps TRBD1 as D (5 bases). Germline lookup yields CDR1 SNHLY and CDR2 FYNNEI. This CDR3 spans 15 amino acids. CDR3 region: CASSVSASGANGLTF. The CDR3 bases are TGTGCCAGCAGCGTTAGTGCCTCTGGGGCCAACGGCCTGACTTTC.

The V and J genes are TRBV27 and TRBJ2-5; a possible D gene is TRBD2 (6 bases). The CDR3 runs 14 residues. Per the germline V gene, CDR1 is MNHEY and CDR2 is SMNVEV (reference sequence). V gave up 5 bases and J gave up 6 bases, with 16 bases separating them. The CDR3 loop is CASSPLGRWQTQYF. The DNA of the CDR3 is TGTGCCAGCAGTCCCCTTGGGAGGTGGCAGACCCAGTACTTC.

The chain uses TRBV30 and TRBJ1-1; tentative D call: TRBD1 (5 bases). In germline, CDR1 is GTSNPN, CDR2 SVGIG (reference sequence). V dropped 7 bases and J dropped 0 bases, with 15 bases sitting between them. This CDR3 spans 14 amino acids. The CDR3 loop is CASDPGLLNTEAFF. In nucleotides, the CDR3 is TGTGCCTCCGACCCGGGACTGCTGAACACTGAAGCTTTCTTT.

The chain has TRBV27 and TRBJ2-3; TRBD2 aligns across 14 bases. The germline gives CDR1 MNHEY, CDR2 SMNVEV (reference sequence). The ends lost 6 bases at V and 3 bases at J; junction bases unmatched: 8. This CDR3 has 17 residues. CDR3 sequence (DNA): TGTGCCAGCAGCTTTCTGACTAGCGGGAGGGAAACAGATACGCAGTATTTT. Translated, it gives CASSFLTSGRETDTQYF.

The J gene is TRBJ2-5, the V gene TRBV2; TRBD1 might be the D (5 bases). The DNA end favors TRBJ2-7, so the J call may be wrong. The CDR3 has 12 amino acids. Germline V gives CDR1 SNHLY, CDR2 FYNNEI. The CDR3 DNA sequence: TGTGCCAGCAGTGACAGGGTATACGAGCAGTACTTC. Its protein is CASSDRVYEQYF.

In nucleotides, the CDR3 is TGTGCCAGCAGTGTAGAGGCAGTTAACACTGAAGCTTTCTTT. This gives the protein CASSVEAVNTEAFF. This chain connects TRBV28 to TRBJ1-1; D unresolved. This CDR3 region has 14 residues. CDR1 is MDHEN and CDR2 is SYDVKM in the germline V gene. V lost 5 bases and J lost 2, with 12 bases in between.

This clone was picked up a small number of times. The chain recombines TRBV6-6 with TRBJ2-2; no definite D call. The CDR3 runs to 13 residues. Germline V gene lookup returns CDR1 MNHNY and CDR2 SVGAGI (reference sequence). V was trimmed by 4 bases and J by 6 bases, leaving 9 bases between them. The CDR3 sequence: CASSLVGPGELFF. The DNA for the CDR3 is TGTGCCAGCAGTTTGGTGGGCCCCGGGGAGCTGTTTTTT.

The V and J genes are TRBV7-2 and TRBJ1-4; no firm D call. Trimming stripped 5 bases from V and 0 bases from J, with 10 bases between. The CDR3 contains 15 residues. CDR1 and CDR2 from the germline V gene are SGHTA and FQGNSA. The CDR3 region has the DNA TGTGCCAGCAGCATACGAACTGCAACTAATGAAAAACTGTTTTTT. It encodes CASSIRTATNEKLFF.

The gene calls are TRBV9 and TRBJ2-5; a weak D match, TRBD1 (6 bases). The CDR3 is made up of 14 amino acids. CDR1 and CDR2 from the germline V gene are SGDLS and YYNGEE. V gave up 0 bases and J gave up 11 bases, with 17 bases separating them. The CDR3 loop reads CASSVGRGASGQYF. CDR3 coding DNA: TGTGCCAGCAGCGTAGGCAGGGGAGCCTCGGGGCAGTACTTC. The full variable domain, rest sourced from reference TRBV9 and TRBJ2-5, is DSGVTQTPKHLITATGQRVTLRCSPRSGDLSVYWYQQSLDQGLQFLIQYYNGEERAKGNILERFSAQQFPDLHSELNLSSLELGDSALYFCASSVGRGASGQYFGPGTRLLVL.

The chain uses TRBV27 and TRBJ2-1; 7 positions agree with TRBD1. There are 14 residues in the CDR3. CDR1 is MNHEY, CDR2 SMNVEV, per germline (reference sequence). J lost 7 bases, V lost 2 bases, and 5 bases had no gene match. DNA for the CDR3: TGTGCCAGCAGTTTAGCACAGGGGATAAATGAGCAGTTCTTC. Protein product: CASSLAQGINEQFF.

The sample holds a few counts of this clone. The chain combines TRBV27 with TRBJ2-1; D unclear. The CDR3 is 16 amino acids. The V end lost 4 bases, the J end lost 0 bases, and 13 bases lay between the germline ends. The V gene's germline CDR1 is MNHEY and CDR2 SMNVEV (reference sequence). CDR3 sequence: CASSSKPLSSYNEQFF. CDR3 DNA: TGTGCCAGCAGTTCTAAACCCCTAAGCTCCTACAATGAGCAGTTCTTC.

J is TRBJ1-1 and V is TRBV6-5; 9 bases match TRBD1. CDR1 MNHEY and CDR2 SVGAGI come from the germline V gene. The J segment lost 7 bases and the V segment lost 5 bases, leaving 11 bases of the junction unmatched. This CDR3 has 15 residues. CDR3 region: CASSNRGRAENEAFF. The CDR3 DNA sequence: TGTGCCAGCAGTAACAGGGGGCGGGCTGAGAATGAAGCTTTCTTT.

Note on this clone: Other DNA sequences in the sample encode the same CDR3. The rearrangement links TRBV7-9 to TRBJ2-7, with D possibly TRBD1 on 5 matching bases. V was shortened by 4 bases and J by 0 bases, with 16 bases between the two germline ends. The CDR3 has 16 amino acids. CDR1 and CDR2 from the germline V gene are SEHNR and FQNEAQ (reference sequence). CDR3 bases: TGTGCCAGCAGCTCATTACAAGGGGCCCTCTCCTACGAGCAGTACTTC. Its translation is CASSSLQGALSYEQYF.

V usage is TRBV27 and J usage is TRBJ1-2; 8 nucleotides match TRBD1. V shed 5 bases and J 8 bases; nucleotides not matched to a gene: 10. Per the germline V gene, CDR1 is MNHEY and CDR2 is SMNVEV (reference sequence). This CDR3 is 14 amino acids long. The CDR3 region is CASSQSLQGVGYTF. For the CDR3, the DNA is TGTGCCAGCAGTCAAAGCCTACAGGGGGTGGGCTACACCTTC.

The genes are TRBV7-2 and TRBJ1-6; D gene unclear. Trimming pared 5 bases from V and 9 bases from J, leaving 20 bases between. The CDR3 consists of 16 residues. In germline, CDR1 is SGHTA, CDR2 FQGNSA. This CDR3 reads CASSAESTIEGSPLHF. Here the CDR3 DNA reads TGTGCCAGCAGCGCTGAATCTACAATTGAGGGTTCACCCCTCCACTTT. The whole variable domain, remainder taken from reference TRBV7-2 and TRBJ1-6, is GAGVSQSPSNKVTEKGKDVELRCDPISGHTALYWYRQSLGQGLEFLIYFQGNSAPDKSGLPSDRFSAERTGGSVSTLTIQRTQQEDSAVYLCASSAESTIEGSPLHFGNGTRLTVT.

Points on this clone: A read error may account for a junction end that differs from germline. The chain employs TRBV7-7 and TRBJ1-6, with TRBD1 matching over 7 bases. Per the germline V gene, CDR1 is SSHAT and CDR2 is FNYEAQ (reference sequence). This CDR3 spans 16 amino acids. CDR3 in DNA: TGTGCTAGCAGCCTGAGACAGGGCTCCTATAATTCACCCCTCCACTTT. This gives the protein CASSLRQGSYNSPLHF.

This clone came up a few times. The chain carries TRBV28 and TRBJ1-6, with D possibly TRBD1 on 5 matching bases. Trimming took 3 bases from V and 9 from J, leaving 18 bases between them. The germline V gene has CDR1 MDHEN and CDR2 SYDVKM. The CDR3 covers 16 residues. DNA for the CDR3: TGTGCCAGCAGTTTTCCCCTGGGGGGGAATGGTTCACCCCTCCACTTT. Translating it yields CASSFPLGGNGSPLHF. Full variable domain (remainder filled in from reference TRBV28 and TRBJ1-6): DVKVTQSSRYLVKRTGEKVFLECVQDMDHENMFWYRQDPGLGLRLIYFSYDVKMKEKGDIPEGYSVSREKKERFSLILESASTNQTSMYLCASSFPLGGNGSPLHFGNGTRLTVT.

In the case of this clone: The same CDR3 also results from other DNA sequences found in this sample. The chain combines TRBV6-1 with TRBJ1-5; D uncertain. Deletions cut 1 base from V and 3 bases from J, with 7 bases between. The CDR3 spans 14 residues. From germline, CDR1 is MNHNS and CDR2 SASEGT. The CDR3 DNA reads as TGTGCCAGCAGTGAAGGGCAGTTCAATCAGCCCCAGCATTTT. Its protein product is CASSEGQFNQPQHF.

The chain couples TRBV6-1 to TRBJ1-2; TRBD1 might be the D (6 bases). From germline, CDR1 is MNHNS and CDR2 SASEGT. V was cut by 1 base and J by 2 bases, with 8 bases left in between. There are 14 residues in the CDR3. The CDR3 loop reads CASSEGQGNYGYTF. The CDR3 bases are TGTGCCAGCAGTGAAGGGCAGGGGAACTATGGCTACACCTTC.

The genes are TRBV19 and TRBJ1-5; D uncertain. Germline CDR1 reads LNHDA; CDR2 reads SQIVND (reference sequence). The ends were cut back, 7 bases at V and 3 bases at J, with 13 bases in the middle. The CDR3 is made up of 14 amino acids. CDR3 residues: CASTRTGDNQPQHF. DNA of the CDR3: TGTGCCAGTACTCGAACGGGAGACAATCAGCCCCAGCATTTT.

The chain employs TRBV9 and TRBJ2-1, with no clear D. Germline CDR1 and CDR2: SGDLS and YYNGEE. V lost 3 bases and J lost 6, with 13 bases in between. The CDR3 length is 14 residues. CDR3 region: CASSGGTPINEQFF. Written as DNA, the CDR3 is TGTGCCAGCAGCGGAGGAACCCCCATCAATGAGCAGTTCTTC. Drawing the rest from reference TRBV9 and TRBJ2-1, the complete variable domain is DSGVTQTPKHLITATGQRVTLRCSPRSGDLSVYWYQQSLDQGLQFLIQYYNGEERAKGNILERFSAQQFPDLHSELNLSSLELGDSALYFCASSGGTPINEQFFGPGTRLTVL.

The chain recombines TRBV6-1 with TRBJ2-1, with TRBD1 matching 9 bases. Germline V CDR1 and CDR2: MNHNS, SASEGT. The CDR3 is 18 residues long. The V segment lost 4 bases and the J segment 4 bases; nucleotides outside the gene matches: 14. CDR3 sequence (DNA): TGTGCCAGCAGTGTAAGGGGTAATACCGGGACAGGGTACAATGAGCAGTTCTTC. This gives the protein CASSVRGNTGTGYNEQFF.

CDR3 residues: CASSHPTRGGGGRDTQYF. For the CDR3, the DNA is TGTGCCAGCAGCCATCCTACTCGGGGGGGAGGTGGTCGAGATACGCAGTATTTT. The chain joins TRBV7-2 to TRBJ2-3, with TRBD2 matching over 8 bases. The junction had 18 bases not matched to a gene; V was cut back by 5 bases and J by 5 bases. The CDR3 is 18 residues long. Germline CDR1 reads SGHTA; CDR2 reads FQGNSA. The full variable domain, in which reference TRBV7-2 and TRBJ2-3 provide the parts outside the CDR3, is GAGVSQSPSNKVTEKGKDVELRCDPISGHTALYWYRQSLGQGLEFLIYFQGNSAPDKSGLPSDRFSAERTGGSVSTLTIQRTQQEDSAVYLCASSHPTRGGGGRDTQYFGPGTRLTVL.

This clone appeared a few times. The chain links TRBV5-1 to TRBJ2-3; 8 positions agree with TRBD2. The germline V gene encodes CDR1 SGHRS and CDR2 YFSETQ. J was trimmed by 4 bases and V by 1 base; bases with no gene match: 2. This CDR3 comprises 14 residues. CDR3 nucleotide sequence: TGCGCCAGCAGCTTGATCGGGGGGGCAGATACGCAGTATTTT. Protein sequence: CASSLIGGADTQYF.